This T cell receptor (beta chain) comes out of a study of T cell repertoires in cytomegalovirus infection (dated by TCRdb to between 2018 and 2020). About the study as a whole: Donor HLA type was relevant to the analysis, as public TCR beta signatures indicated carriage of CMV infection together with the matching HLA type.

This clonotype was found many times. The antigen it recognizes is unknown. Per-base qualities were not stored, and no clone one base away is much larger. General conclusions and limits of the study: In both this cohort and an independent cohort of several hundred donors, the cumulative frequency of public TCR beta family members distinguished carriers of CMV infection plus the relevant HLA type. The ex vivo response was dominated by HLA-C-restricted CMV-specific TCR beta clonotypes, and the single most frequent clonotype in two of eight donors was supplied by these HLA-C-restricted clonotypes.

The CDR3 covers 15 residues, taking in both the cysteine and the phenylalanine. Of all the DNA, just the CDR3 is kept, 45 bases in frame from base 1. From a lookup of the germline V gene, CDR1 and CDR2 are MDHEN and SYDVKM. Trimming takes 6 bases from V and 0 bases from J, and the germline ends sit 9 bases apart. TCRdb lists the instrument as Illumina HiSeq 1500. TCRdb reprocessed the public reads (quality trimming at Q25 with fastp, clone calling with MiXCR) and kept in-frame beta chains. Rows matching on CDR3 protein sequence are summarized as one entry with the most common DNA and genes. The sample yields some 150,000 distinct CDR3 sequences; 23% were counted once. Approximately 9.9% of the sample belongs to the ten largest clones.

The sample consisted of PBMCs. This sequence originates from a human donor in good health (CMV status not recorded). Some clones in this sample may be carry-over from other donors' samples. The chain employs TRBV28 and TRBJ2-6, with the D gene too uncertain to name. The bases are TGTGCCAGCAGGGGAAGGGTCTCTGGGGCCAACGTCCTGACTTTC. Its translation is CASRGRVSGANVLTF.